The 31 T cell receptor beta chains presented below share a single source sample, sequenced in a study of T cell repertoires in cytomegalovirus infection. Which antigens these TCRs recognize remains unknown. From the reads, TCRdb called clonotypes with MiXCR, one entry per CDR3 protein. The sample carries a few hundred thousand distinct CDR3 sequences, over 35% recorded once. Here the sequenced sample was cultured PBMCs, taken from culture after CMV antigen stimulation. The source of these receptors is a human donor in good health (CMV status not recorded). Some clones in this sample may be carry-over from other donors' samples.

The chain uses TRBV7-9 and TRBJ2-7; perhaps TRBD2 as D (5 bases). Trimming took off 5 bases at V and 6 bases at J, with 20 bases between the two ends. The CDR3 runs 15 residues. Germline V gene data show CDR1 as SEHNR and CDR2 as FQNEAQ (reference sequence). In nucleotides, the CDR3 is TGTGCCAGCAGCCCGGCAGAGGGAGTGGCTGGCGAGCAGTACTTC. Translating it yields CASSPAEGVAGEQYF.

This clonotype came up a few times. The V gene is TRBV7-9, the J gene TRBJ2-7, with D possibly TRBD2 on 6 matching bases. Germline loops: CDR1 SEHNR, CDR2 FQNEAQ (reference sequence). The CDR3 is made up of 20 amino acids. Deletions cut 5 bases from V and 2 bases from J, with 31 bases between. The DNA for the CDR3 is TGTGCCAGCAGCATAACCCCAGGAGGCCCCGCGGGGCGTAGCACCTACGAGCAGTACTTC. Amino acids: CASSITPGGPAGRSTYEQYF.

V and J are TRBV3-1 and TRBJ1-6; D possibly corresponds to TRBD1 (5 bases). The CDR3 spans 13 residues. The germline V gene has CDR1 LGHDT and CDR2 YNNKEL (reference sequence). Trimming shortened V by 6 bases and J by 4 bases, and 7 bases separated the two germline ends. The CDR3 loop is CASRGPYNSPLHF. The CDR3 region has the DNA TGTGCCAGCAGGGGACCTTATAATTCACCCCTCCACTTT.

This clonotype was found a few times. The chain recombines TRBV28 with TRBJ2-3, with 10 nucleotides matching TRBD1. Germline-derived CDR1 and CDR2 are MDHEN and SYDVKM. J was trimmed by 4 bases and V by 10 bases; bases with no gene match: 11. CDR3 length equals 15 residues. The chain's CDR3 is CATDEGGTGADTQYF. The CDR3 nucleotides read TGTGCCACCGACGAAGGGGGGACAGGGGCAGATACGCAGTATTTT.

This chain joins TRBV4-1 and TRBJ1-6, with a tentative D call TRBD1 (6 bases). This CDR3 contains 15 residues. V was cut by 4 bases and J by 8 bases, with 15 bases left in between. Per the germline V gene, CDR1 is MGHRA and CDR2 is YSYEKL. Here the CDR3 DNA reads TGCGCCAGCAGCCCCTCTTGGGGGGCTGATTCACCCCTCCACTTT. This encodes CASSPSWGADSPLHF.

This chain connects TRBV27 to TRBJ2-1; no definite D call. Germline CDR1 MNHEY, CDR2 SMNVEV (reference sequence). The CDR3 totals 15 residues. V lost 2 bases to trimming and J lost 6 bases, with 14 bases between them. The CDR3 protein is CASSLVGPSSNEQFF. CDR3 sequence (DNA): TGTGCCAGCAGTTTAGTCGGGCCTAGTTCCAATGAGCAGTTCTTC.

In its sample, this clonotype was seen a few times. The chain combines TRBV7-2 with TRBJ2-7, with 7 bases that match TRBD1. The length of the CDR3 is 14 residues. The J segment lost 0 bases and the V segment lost 6 bases, leaving 5 bases of the junction unmatched. The germline gives CDR1 SGHTA, CDR2 FQGNSA. CDR3 in DNA: TGTGCCAGCAGACCGGGACAGAGCTCCTACGAGCAGTACTTC. The encoded protein is CASRPGQSSYEQYF.

This chain links TRBV6-1 with TRBJ1-1; D might be TRBD1 (6 bases). Looked up from germline, CDR1 is MNHNS and CDR2 is SASEGT. V gave up 7 bases and J gave up 6 bases, with 15 bases separating them. The CDR3 has 13 amino acids. CDR3 bases: TGTGCCAGCACCGTCAACAGGGTGGCTGAAGCTTTCTTT. Amino acid sequence: CASTVNRVAEAFF.

This clonotype has a handful of counts. The chain links TRBV7-6 to TRBJ2-2, with D tentatively TRBD1 (5 bases). The V and J ends lost 5 bases and 4 bases respectively, with 14 bases between them. The CDR3 sequence is 15 residues long. Germline V gene sequence: CDR1 SGHVS, CDR2 FNYEAQ. The CDR3 DNA follows: TGTGCCAGCAGCCCCTTAGGACACGGCACCGGGGAGCTGTTTTTT. Its protein is CASSPLGHGTGELFF.

This clonotype came up a few times. CDR3 region: CASSLGRQVSSYEQYF. CDR3 sequence (DNA): TGTGCCAGCAGCTTAGGCAGACAGGTCAGCTCCTACGAGCAGTACTTC. The chain combines TRBV7-2 with TRBJ2-7, with D possibly being TRBD1 (6 bases). The germline CDR1 and CDR2 sequences are SGHTA and FQGNSA. Trimming removed 1 base at V and 0 bases at J, with 13 bases between. The CDR3 spans 16 residues.

As DNA, the CDR3 is TGTGCCAGCAGCTTTGCAGGGGCCGGGGAGCTGTTTTTT. It specifies CASSFAGAGELFF. The J gene is TRBJ2-2, the V gene TRBV7-9; tentative D call: TRBD1 (6 bases). The germline V gene has CDR1 SEHNR and CDR2 FQNEAQ (reference sequence). The CDR3 contains 13 residues. Trimming took 3 bases from V and 6 from J, leaving 8 bases between them.

This clonotype was counted between two and nine times. This sequence joins TRBV7-2 and TRBJ2-1; 14 bases agree with TRBD2. CDR3 length equals 16 residues. The V segment lost 5 bases and the J segment 8 bases; nucleotides outside the gene matches: 8. Germline CDR1 reads SGHTA; CDR2 reads FQGNSA. The chain's CDR3 is CASSTLTSGRADEQFF. The CDR3 bases are TGTGCCAGCAGCACCCTGACTAGCGGGAGGGCCGATGAGCAGTTCTTC.

The V and J genes are TRBV3-1 and TRBJ2-7; D gene unclear. This CDR3 is 14 amino acids long. Germline values: CDR1 LGHDT, CDR2 YNNKEL (reference sequence). Between the trimmed V and J ends, which lost 2 bases and 2 bases, there was a span of 10 bases. The CDR3 nucleotides read TGTGCCAGCAGCCAAAAGGGATTCACCTACGAGCAGTACTTC. Protein product: CASSQKGFTYEQYF.

This clonotype was counted once. V gene TRBV25-1 combines with J gene TRBJ2-6, with 11 bases identical to TRBD1. CDR1 is MGHDK, CDR2 SYGVNS, per germline. Losses at the gene ends were 4 bases for V and 0 bases for J; bases not matched to a gene: 2. The CDR3 totals 17 residues. CDR3: CASSGDRGSSGANVLTF. For the CDR3, the DNA is TGTGCCAGCAGTGGGGACAGGGGGAGCTCTGGGGCCAACGTCCTGACTTTC.

In this sample, this clonotype turned up a few times. The V and J genes are TRBV7-2 and TRBJ2-1; possibly TRBD2 for D (5 bases). Germline V gene data show CDR1 as SGHTA and CDR2 as FQGNSA. There are 15 residues in the CDR3. The ends were cut back, 4 bases at V and 7 bases at J, with 17 bases in the middle. Here the CDR3 DNA reads TGTGCCAGCAGCTCCTCCCGGGGTAGCTGGAATGAGCAGTTCTTC. This sequence encodes CASSSSRGSWNEQFF.

This clonotype was seen only a few times. The chain combines TRBV4-2 with TRBJ1-6; the D is unclear. The CDR3 runs 13 residues. Germline V gene sequence: CDR1 LGHNA, CDR2 YNFKEQ. This CDR3 is CATSGGFNSPLHF. The CDR3 nucleotides read TGTGCAACATCGGGCGGATTTAATTCACCCCTCCACTTT.

The chain uses TRBV4-1 and TRBJ2-1; TRBD2 matches at 7 bases. Germline V lookup: CDR1 MGHRA, CDR2 YSYEKL. J was trimmed by 5 bases and V by 0 bases; bases with no gene match: 7. The CDR3 runs 16 residues. CDR3 sequence reads: CASSQDSRGRNNEQFF. CDR3 coding DNA: TGCGCCAGCAGCCAAGATTCTCGCGGGAGAAACAATGAGCAGTTCTTC.

The V gene is TRBV10-3, the J gene TRBJ2-7; 9 bases map to TRBD2. Trimming at V came to 10 bases and at J to 4 bases, leaving 8 bases not matched to a gene. The CDR3 is 13 residues long. The germline CDR1 and CDR2 sequences are ENHRY and SYGVKD. The CDR3 coding sequence is TGTGCCACCCTACTAGCGGGTGGGTACGAGCAGTACTTC. This codes for CATLLAGGYEQYF.

This clonotype has just one count. This chain joins TRBV6-2 or TRBV6-3 and TRBJ2-7; D uncertain. The germline V and J ends were trimmed by 6 bases and 3 bases, with 18 bases remaining between them. The CDR3 is made up of 15 amino acids. The germline CDR1 and CDR2 sequences are MNHEY and SVGEGT. The CDR3 is CASSKTRSSFYEQYF. The CDR3 bases are TGTGCCAGCAGCAAGACACGGAGCTCTTTCTACGAGCAGTACTTC.

This chain uses TRBV28 with TRBJ2-5; D unresolved. With 6 bases removed from V and 3 bases from J, the gap between germline ends came to 8 bases. Germline V lookup: CDR1 MDHEN, CDR2 SYDVKM. The CDR3 extends over 12 amino acids. The CDR3 loop is CASRDPEETQYF. The CDR3 DNA sequence: TGTGCCAGCAGGGACCCTGAAGAGACCCAGTACTTC.

The chain couples TRBV7-8 to TRBJ1-5; possibly TRBD1 for D (5 bases). V dropped 3 bases and J dropped 7 bases, with 16 bases sitting between them. CDR1 SGHVS and CDR2 FQNEAQ come from the germline V gene. This CDR3 has 15 amino acids. CDR3 amino acids: CASSFSPGPQQPQHF. Written as DNA, the CDR3 is TGTGCCAGCAGCTTTAGCCCGGGACCTCAGCAGCCCCAGCATTTT.

CDR3 in DNA: TGTGCCAGCAGCTTTTTCAGCGGGAGGGCCGGGGATACGCAGTATTTT. Protein: CASSFFSGRAGDTQYF. The rearrangement uses TRBV7-2 and TRBJ2-3, with 10 bases aligning to TRBD2. Germline CDR1 SGHTA, CDR2 FQGNSA. The CDR3 sequence is 16 residues long. The V segment lost 3 bases and the J segment 6 bases; nucleotides outside the gene matches: 9.

This chain connects TRBV4-1 to TRBJ2-3; tentatively, D is TRBD2 (6 bases). V was pared by 0 bases and J by 2 bases, with 12 bases between. This CDR3 has 16 amino acids. The V gene's germline CDR1 is MGHRA and CDR2 YSYEKL. DNA for the CDR3: TGCGCCAGCAGCCAAGATCTAGCGCGTCTCACAGATACGCAGTATTTT. Protein sequence: CASSQDLARLTDTQYF.

The rearrangement joins TRBV7-2 to TRBJ2-3; 8 bases agree with TRBD2. Germline values: CDR1 SGHTA, CDR2 FQGNSA. The junction had 5 bases not matched to a gene; V was cut back by 5 bases and J by 4 bases. CDR3 size: 14 residues. CDR3 in amino acids: CASSPGGGADTQYF. The DNA for the CDR3 is TGTGCCAGCAGCCCGGGGGGGGGAGCAGATACGCAGTATTTT.

This clonotype was seen once. This chain uses TRBV18 with TRBJ2-5; 9 bases map to TRBD2. The J segment lost 3 bases and the V segment lost 3 bases, leaving 5 bases of the junction unmatched. The germline V gene encodes CDR1 KGHSH and CDR2 LQKENI. This CDR3 comprises 15 residues. CDR3 sequence: CASSPGIAGEETQYF. CDR3 in DNA: TGTGCCAGCTCACCCGGCATAGCGGGAGAAGAGACCCAGTACTTC. The full variable domain, completed using reference TRBV18 and TRBJ2-5, is NAGVMQNPRHLVRRRGQEARLRCSPMKGHSHVYWYRQLPEEGLKFMVYLQKENIIDESGMPKERFSAEFPKEGPSILRIQQVVRGDSAAYFCASSPGIAGEETQYFGPGTRLLVL.

The rearrangement links TRBV11-2 to TRBJ2-1, with unresolved D. The CDR3 is 14 amino acids. Between the trimmed V and J ends, which lost 4 bases and 9 bases, there was a span of 16 bases. Germline V gene data show CDR1 as SGHAT and CDR2 as FQNNGV. The CDR3 coding sequence is TGTGCCAGCAGCTCCCTAATAGGATCCGGTGAGCAGTTCTTC. Encoded protein: CASSSLIGSGEQFF.

The chain employs TRBV11-2 and TRBJ2-2; 7 bases align to TRBD1. Germline trimming cut 2 bases from V and 0 bases from J; bases unmatched to any gene: 3. The V gene's germline CDR1 is SGHAT and CDR2 FQNNGV. The CDR3 sequence is 16 residues long. The CDR3 nucleotides are TGTGCCAGCAGCTTATCGGGACAGACGAACACCGGGGAGCTGTTTTTT. As protein: CASSLSGQTNTGELFF.

The chain combines TRBV6-2 or TRBV6-3 with TRBJ2-3; D ambiguous. The length of the CDR3 is 15 residues. Trimming cost V 2 bases and J 0 bases, with 9 bases left between them. Germline V gene lookup returns CDR1 MNHEY and CDR2 SVGEGT. In DNA, the CDR3 is TGTGCCAGCAGTTACCAGCGTACTAGCACAGATACGCAGTATTTT. It translates to CASSYQRTSTDTQYF.

This clonotype was observed at least ten times. This rearrangement joins TRBV27 to TRBJ2-7; D call uncertain. This CDR3 has 15 residues. V was shortened by 4 bases and J by 5 bases, with 18 bases between the two germline ends. Germline V gives CDR1 MNHEY, CDR2 SMNVEV (reference sequence). CDR3 sequence reads: CASSSLGVVLDEQYF. The DNA of the CDR3 is TGTGCCAGCAGTTCCTTAGGAGTGGTGCTCGACGAGCAGTACTTC.

This chain connects TRBV7-6 to TRBJ2-2; tentative D call: TRBD1 (6 bases). Germline V gives CDR1 SGHVS, CDR2 FNYEAQ. The CDR3 loop spans 13 amino acids. With 8 bases removed from V and 3 bases from J, the gap between germline ends came to 10 bases. The CDR3 here is CASRTADTGELFF. The CDR3 DNA sequence: TGTGCCAGCCGGACAGCGGACACCGGGGAGCTGTTTTTT. The whole variable domain, filled in from reference TRBV7-6 and TRBJ2-2, reads GAGVSQSPRYKVTKRGQDVALRCDPISGHVSLYWYRQALGQGPEFLTYFNYEAQQDKSGLPNDRFSAERPEGSISTLTIQRTEQRDSAMYRCASRTADTGELFFGEGSRLTVL.

The J gene is TRBJ1-1, the V gene TRBV5-4; TRBD1 might be the D (6 bases). Trimming cost V 4 bases and J 8 bases, with 15 bases left between them. CDR3 length equals 13 residues. CDR1 is SGHNT and CDR2 is YYREEE in the germline V gene (reference sequence). The CDR3 sequence: CASSLGQTREAFF. The CDR3 nucleotides read TGTGCCAGCAGCCTCGGACAGACAAGAGAAGCTTTCTTT.